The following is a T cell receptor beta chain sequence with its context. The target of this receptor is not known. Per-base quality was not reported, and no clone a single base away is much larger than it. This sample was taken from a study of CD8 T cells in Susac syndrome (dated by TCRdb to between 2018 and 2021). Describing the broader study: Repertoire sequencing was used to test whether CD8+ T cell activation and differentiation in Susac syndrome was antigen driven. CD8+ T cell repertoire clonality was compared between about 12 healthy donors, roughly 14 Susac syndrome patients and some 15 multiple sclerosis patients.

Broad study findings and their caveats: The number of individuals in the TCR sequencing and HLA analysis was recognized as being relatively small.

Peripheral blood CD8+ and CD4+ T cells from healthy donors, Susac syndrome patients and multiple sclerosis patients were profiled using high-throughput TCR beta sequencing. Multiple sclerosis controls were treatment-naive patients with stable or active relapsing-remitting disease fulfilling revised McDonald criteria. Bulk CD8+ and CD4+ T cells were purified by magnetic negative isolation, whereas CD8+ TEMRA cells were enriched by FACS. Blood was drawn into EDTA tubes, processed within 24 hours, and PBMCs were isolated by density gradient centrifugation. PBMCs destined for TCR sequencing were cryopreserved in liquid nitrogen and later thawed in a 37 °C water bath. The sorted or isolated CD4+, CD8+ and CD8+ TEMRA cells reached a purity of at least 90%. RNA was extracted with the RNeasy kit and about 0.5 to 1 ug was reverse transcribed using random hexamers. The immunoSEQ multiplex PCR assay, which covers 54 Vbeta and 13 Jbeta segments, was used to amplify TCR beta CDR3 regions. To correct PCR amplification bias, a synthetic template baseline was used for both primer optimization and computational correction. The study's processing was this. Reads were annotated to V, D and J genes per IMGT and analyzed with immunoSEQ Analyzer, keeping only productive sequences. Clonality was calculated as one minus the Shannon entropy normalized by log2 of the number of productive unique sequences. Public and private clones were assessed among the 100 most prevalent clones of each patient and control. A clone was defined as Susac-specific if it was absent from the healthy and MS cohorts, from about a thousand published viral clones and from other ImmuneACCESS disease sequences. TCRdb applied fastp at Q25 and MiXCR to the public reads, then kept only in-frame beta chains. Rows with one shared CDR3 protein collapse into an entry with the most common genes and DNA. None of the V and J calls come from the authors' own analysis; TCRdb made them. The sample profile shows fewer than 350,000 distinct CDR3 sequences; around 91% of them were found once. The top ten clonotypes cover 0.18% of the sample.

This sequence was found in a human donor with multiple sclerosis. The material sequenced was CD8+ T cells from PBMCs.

The bases are TGCGCCAGCAGCCAAGAGTTAGGAGGAGGCAATCAGCCCCAGCATTTT. This translates into CASSQELGGGNQPQHF. The chain is assembled from TRBV4-3 and TRBJ1-5, with the D gene not confidently named. The junction carries 11 bases between V and J, which are trimmed by 0 bases and 2 bases respectively. Spanning cysteine to phenylalanine, the CDR3 consists of 16 amino acids. Just the 48-base CDR3 DNA is kept, in frame starting at base 1. CDR1 and CDR2, looked up from the germline V gene, are LGHNA and YSLEER.